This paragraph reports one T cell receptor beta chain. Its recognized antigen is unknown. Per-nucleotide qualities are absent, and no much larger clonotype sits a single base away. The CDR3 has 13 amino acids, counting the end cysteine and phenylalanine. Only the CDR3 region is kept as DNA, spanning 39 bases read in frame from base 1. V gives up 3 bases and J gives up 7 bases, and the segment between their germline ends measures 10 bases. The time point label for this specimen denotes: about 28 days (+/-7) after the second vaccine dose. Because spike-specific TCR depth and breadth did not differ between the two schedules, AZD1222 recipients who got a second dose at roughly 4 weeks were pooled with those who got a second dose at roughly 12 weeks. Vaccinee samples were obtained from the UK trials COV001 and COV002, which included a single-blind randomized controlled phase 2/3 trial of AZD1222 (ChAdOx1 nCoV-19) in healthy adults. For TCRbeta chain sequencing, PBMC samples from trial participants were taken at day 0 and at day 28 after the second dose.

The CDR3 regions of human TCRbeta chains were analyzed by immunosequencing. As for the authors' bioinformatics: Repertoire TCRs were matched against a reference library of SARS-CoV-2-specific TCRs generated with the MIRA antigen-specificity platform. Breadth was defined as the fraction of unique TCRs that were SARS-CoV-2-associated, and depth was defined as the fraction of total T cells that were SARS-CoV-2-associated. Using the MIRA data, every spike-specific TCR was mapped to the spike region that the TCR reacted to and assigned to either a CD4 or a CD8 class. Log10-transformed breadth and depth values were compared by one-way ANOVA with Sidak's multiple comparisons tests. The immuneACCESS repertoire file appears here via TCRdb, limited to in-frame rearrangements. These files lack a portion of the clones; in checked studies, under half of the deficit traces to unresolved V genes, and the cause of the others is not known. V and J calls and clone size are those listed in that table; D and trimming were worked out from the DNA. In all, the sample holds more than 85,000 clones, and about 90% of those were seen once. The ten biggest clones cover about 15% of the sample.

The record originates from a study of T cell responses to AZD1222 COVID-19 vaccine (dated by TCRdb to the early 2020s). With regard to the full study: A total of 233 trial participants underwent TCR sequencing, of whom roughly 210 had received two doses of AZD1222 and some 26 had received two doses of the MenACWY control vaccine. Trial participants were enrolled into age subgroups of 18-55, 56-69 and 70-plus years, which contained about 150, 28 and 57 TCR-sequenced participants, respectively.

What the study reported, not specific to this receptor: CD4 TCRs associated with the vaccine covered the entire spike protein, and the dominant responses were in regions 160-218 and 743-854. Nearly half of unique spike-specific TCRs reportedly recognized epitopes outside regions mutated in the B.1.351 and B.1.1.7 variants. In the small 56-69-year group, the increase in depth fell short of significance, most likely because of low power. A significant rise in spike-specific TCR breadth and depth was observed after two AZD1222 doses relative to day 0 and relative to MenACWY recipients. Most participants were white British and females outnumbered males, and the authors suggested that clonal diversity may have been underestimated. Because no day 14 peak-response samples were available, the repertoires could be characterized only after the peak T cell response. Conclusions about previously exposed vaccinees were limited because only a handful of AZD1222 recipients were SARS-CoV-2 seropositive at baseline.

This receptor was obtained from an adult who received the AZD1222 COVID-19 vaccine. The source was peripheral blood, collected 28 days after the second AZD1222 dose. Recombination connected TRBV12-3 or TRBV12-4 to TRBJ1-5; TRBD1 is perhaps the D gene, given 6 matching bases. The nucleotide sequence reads TGTGCCAGCAGTTTGGGGGCCCGGCAGCCCCAGCATTTT. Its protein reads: CASSLGARQPQHF.